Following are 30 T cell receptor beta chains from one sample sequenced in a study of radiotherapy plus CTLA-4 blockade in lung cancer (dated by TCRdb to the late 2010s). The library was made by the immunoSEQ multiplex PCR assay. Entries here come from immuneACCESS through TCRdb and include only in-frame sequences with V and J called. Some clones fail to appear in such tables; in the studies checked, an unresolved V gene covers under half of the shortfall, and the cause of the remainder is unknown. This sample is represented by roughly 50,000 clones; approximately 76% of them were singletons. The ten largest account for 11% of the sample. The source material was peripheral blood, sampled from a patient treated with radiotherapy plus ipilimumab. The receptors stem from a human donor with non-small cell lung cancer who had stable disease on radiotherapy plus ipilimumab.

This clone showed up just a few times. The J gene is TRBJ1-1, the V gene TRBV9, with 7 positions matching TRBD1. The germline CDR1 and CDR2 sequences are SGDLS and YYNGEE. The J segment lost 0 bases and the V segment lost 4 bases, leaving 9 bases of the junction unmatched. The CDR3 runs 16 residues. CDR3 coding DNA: TGTGCCAGCAGCTCCCGACAGGGCCCCATGAACACTGAAGCTTTCTTT. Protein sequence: CASSSRQGPMNTEAFF.

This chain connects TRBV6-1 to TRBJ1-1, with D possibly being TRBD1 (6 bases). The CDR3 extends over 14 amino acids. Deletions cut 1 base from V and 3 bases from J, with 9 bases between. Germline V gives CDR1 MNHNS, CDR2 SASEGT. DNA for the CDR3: TGTGCCAGCAGTGAAGGAGGGGGAGACACTGAAGCTTTCTTT. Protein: CASSEGGGDTEAFF.

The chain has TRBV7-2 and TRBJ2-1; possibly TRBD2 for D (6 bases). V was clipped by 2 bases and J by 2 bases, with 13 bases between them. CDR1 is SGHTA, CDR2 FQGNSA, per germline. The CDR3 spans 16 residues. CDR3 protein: CASSLSGSYPYNEQFF. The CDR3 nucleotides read TGTGCCAGCAGCTTATCCGGGAGTTACCCCTACAATGAGCAGTTCTTC.

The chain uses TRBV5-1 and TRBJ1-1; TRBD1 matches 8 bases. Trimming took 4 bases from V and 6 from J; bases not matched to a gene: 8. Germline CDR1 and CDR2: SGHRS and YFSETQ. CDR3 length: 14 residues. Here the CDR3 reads CASSEGDRGPEAFF. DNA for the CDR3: TGCGCCAGCAGCGAAGGCGACAGGGGACCTGAAGCTTTCTTT.

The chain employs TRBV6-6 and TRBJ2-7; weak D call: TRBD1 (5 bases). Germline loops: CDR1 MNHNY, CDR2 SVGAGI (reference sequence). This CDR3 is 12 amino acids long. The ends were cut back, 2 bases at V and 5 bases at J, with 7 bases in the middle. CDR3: CASSYAGNEQYF. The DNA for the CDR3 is TGTGCCAGCAGTTACGCAGGGAACGAGCAGTACTTC.

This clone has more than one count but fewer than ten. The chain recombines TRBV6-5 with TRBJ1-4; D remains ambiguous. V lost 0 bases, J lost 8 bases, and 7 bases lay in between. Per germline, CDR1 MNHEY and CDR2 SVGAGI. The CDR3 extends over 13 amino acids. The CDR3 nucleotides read TGTGCCAGCAGTTACTCGCCCGGGGAAAAACTGTTTTTT. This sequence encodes CASSYSPGEKLFF.

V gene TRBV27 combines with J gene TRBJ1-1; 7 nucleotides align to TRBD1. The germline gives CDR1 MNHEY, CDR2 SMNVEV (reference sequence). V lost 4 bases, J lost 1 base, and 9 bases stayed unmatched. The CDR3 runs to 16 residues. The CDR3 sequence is CASSYARGQANTEAFF. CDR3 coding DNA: TGTGCCAGCAGTTACGCCCGCGGACAGGCGAACACTGAAGCTTTCTTT.

CDR3 nucleotide sequence: TGTGCCAGCAGCTTGGCCGCAGGGTTTAGCAATCAGCCCCAGCATTTT. Its translation: CASSLAAGFSNQPQHF. The rearrangement links TRBV5-6 to TRBJ1-5; D might be TRBD1 (5 bases). Trimming cost V 0 bases and J 0 bases, with 10 bases left between them. Germline CDR1 SGHDT, CDR2 YYEEEE. The CDR3 runs 16 residues.

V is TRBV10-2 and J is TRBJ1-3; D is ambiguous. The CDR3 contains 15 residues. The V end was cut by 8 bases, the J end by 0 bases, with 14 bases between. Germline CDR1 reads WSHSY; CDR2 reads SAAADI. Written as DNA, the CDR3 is TGCGCCAGCCGAGGAGGAGGTGCCTCTGGAAACACCATATATTTT. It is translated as CASRGGGASGNTIYF.

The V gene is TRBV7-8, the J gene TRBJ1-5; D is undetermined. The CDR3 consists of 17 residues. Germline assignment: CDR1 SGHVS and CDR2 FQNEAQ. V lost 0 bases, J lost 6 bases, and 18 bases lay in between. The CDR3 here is CASSLAIVPRDGQPQHF. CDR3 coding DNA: TGTGCCAGCAGCTTAGCGATCGTTCCCAGAGACGGTCAGCCCCAGCATTTT. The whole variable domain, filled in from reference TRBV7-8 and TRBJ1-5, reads GAGVSQSPRYKVAKRGQDVALRCDPISGHVSLFWYQQALGQGPEFLTYFQNEAQLDKSGLPSDRFFAERPEGSVSTLKIQRTQQEDSAVYLCASSLAIVPRDGQPQHFGDGTRLSIL.

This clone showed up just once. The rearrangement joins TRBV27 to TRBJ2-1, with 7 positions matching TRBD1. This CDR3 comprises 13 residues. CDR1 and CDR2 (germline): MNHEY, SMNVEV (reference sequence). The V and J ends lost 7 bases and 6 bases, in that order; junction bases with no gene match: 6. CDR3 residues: CASKTTGINEQFF. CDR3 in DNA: TGTGCCAGCAAGACGACAGGGATCAATGAGCAGTTCTTC.

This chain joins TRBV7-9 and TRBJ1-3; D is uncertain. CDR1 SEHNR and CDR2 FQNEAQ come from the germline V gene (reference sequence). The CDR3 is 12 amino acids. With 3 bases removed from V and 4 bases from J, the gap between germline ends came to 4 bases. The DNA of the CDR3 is TGTGCCAGCAGCTTGGAGGGAAACACCATATATTTT. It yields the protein CASSLEGNTIYF. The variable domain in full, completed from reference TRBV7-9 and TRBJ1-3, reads DTGVSQNPRHKITKRGQNVTFRCDPISEHNRLYWYRQTLGQGPEFLTYFQNEAQLEKSRLLSDRFSAERPKGSFSTLEIQRTEQGDSAMYLCASSLEGNTIYFGEGSWLTVV.

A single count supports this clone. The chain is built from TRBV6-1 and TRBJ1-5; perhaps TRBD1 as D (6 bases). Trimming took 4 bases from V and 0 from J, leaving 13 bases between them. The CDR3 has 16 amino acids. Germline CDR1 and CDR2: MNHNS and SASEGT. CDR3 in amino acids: CASSVEDSYSNQPQHF. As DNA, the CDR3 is TGTGCCAGCAGTGTTGAGGACAGTTATAGCAATCAGCCCCAGCATTTT.

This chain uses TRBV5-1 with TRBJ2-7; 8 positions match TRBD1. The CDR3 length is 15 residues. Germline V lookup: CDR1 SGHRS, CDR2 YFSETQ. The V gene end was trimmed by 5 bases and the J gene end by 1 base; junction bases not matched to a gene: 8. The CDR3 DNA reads TGCGCCAGCAGTTTTACAGGGGGAATTTCCTACGAGCAGTACTTC. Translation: CASSFTGGISYEQYF.

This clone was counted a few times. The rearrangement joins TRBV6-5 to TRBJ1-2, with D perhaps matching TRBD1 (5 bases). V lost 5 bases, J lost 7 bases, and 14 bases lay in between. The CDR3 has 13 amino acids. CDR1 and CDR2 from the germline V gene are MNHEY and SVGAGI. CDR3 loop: CASSQGGVGGYTF. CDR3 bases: TGTGCCAGCAGTCAGGGTGGAGTAGGTGGCTACACCTTC.

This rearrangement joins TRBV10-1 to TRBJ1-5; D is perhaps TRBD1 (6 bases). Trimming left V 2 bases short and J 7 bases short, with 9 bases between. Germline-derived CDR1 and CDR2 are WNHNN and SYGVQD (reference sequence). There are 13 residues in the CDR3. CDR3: CASSEGGQQPQHF. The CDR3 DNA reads TGCGCCAGCAGTGAGGGGGGGCAACAGCCCCAGCATTTT.

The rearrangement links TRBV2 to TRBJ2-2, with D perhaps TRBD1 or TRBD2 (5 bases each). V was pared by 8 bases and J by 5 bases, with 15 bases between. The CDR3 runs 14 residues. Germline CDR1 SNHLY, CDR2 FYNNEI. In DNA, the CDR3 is TGTGCCAGCTCTTTTTGGGGGAGTACCGGGGAGCTGTTTTTT. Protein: CASSFWGSTGELFF.

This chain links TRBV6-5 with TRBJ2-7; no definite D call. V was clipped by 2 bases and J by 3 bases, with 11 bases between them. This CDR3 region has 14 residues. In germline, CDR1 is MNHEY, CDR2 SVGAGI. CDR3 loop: CASSYSAPSYEQYF. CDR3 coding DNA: TGTGCCAGCAGTTACAGCGCTCCCAGCTACGAGCAGTACTTC.

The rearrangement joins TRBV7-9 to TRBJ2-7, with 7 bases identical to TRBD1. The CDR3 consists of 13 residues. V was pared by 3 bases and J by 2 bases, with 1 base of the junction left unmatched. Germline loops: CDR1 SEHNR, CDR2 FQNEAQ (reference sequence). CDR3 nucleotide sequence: TGTGCCAGCAGCTTGACAGGGCCCTACGAGCAGTACTTC. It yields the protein CASSLTGPYEQYF.

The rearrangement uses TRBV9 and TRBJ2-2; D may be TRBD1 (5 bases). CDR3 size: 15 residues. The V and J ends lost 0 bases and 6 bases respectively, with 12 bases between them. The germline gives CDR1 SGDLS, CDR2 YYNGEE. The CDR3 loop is CASSVGAGSAGELFF. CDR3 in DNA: TGTGCCAGCAGCGTAGGGGCAGGGTCGGCCGGGGAGCTGTTTTTT.

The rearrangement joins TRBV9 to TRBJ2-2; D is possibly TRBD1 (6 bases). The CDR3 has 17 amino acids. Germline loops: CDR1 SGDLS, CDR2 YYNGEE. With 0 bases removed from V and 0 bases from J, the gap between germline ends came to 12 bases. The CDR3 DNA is TGTGCCAGCAGCGTAGATTGGAAGGGGGCGAACACCGGGGAGCTGTTTTTT. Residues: CASSVDWKGANTGELFF.

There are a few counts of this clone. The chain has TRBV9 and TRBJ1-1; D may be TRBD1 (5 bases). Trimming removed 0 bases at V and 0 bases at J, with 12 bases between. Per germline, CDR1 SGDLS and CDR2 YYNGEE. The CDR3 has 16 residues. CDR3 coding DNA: TGTGCCAGCAGCGTAGCTGGGGGGGGTGTGAACACTGAAGCTTTCTTT. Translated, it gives CASSVAGGGVNTEAFF.

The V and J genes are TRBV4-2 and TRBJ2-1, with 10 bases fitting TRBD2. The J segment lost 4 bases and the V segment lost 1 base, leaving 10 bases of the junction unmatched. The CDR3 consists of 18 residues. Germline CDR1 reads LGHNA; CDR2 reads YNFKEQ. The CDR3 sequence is CASSQVSRSGGRYNEQFF. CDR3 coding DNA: TGTGCCAGCAGCCAAGTGTCCCGTAGCGGGGGGAGGTACAATGAGCAGTTCTTC.

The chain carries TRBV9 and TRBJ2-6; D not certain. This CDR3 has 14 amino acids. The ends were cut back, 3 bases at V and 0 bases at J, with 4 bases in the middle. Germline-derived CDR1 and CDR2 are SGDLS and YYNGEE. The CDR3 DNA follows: TGTGCCAGCAGCGACAACTCTGGGGCCAACGTCCTGACTTTC. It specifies CASSDNSGANVLTF.

The chain's CDR3 is CASSLGPGRKDNEQFF. In nucleotides, the CDR3 is TGTGCCAGCAGCTTGGGTCCCGGGCGGAAAGACAATGAGCAGTTCTTC. The J gene is TRBJ2-1, the V gene TRBV5-4; D gene unclear. V was clipped by 0 bases and J by 5 bases, with 15 bases between them. CDR1 SGHNT and CDR2 YYREEE come from the germline V gene (reference sequence). This CDR3 has 16 residues.

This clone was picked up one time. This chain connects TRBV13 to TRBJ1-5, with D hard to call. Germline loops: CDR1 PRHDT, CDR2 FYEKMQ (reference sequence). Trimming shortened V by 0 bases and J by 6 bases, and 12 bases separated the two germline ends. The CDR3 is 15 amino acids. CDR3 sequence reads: CASSLGRTSGQPQHF. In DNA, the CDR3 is TGTGCCAGCAGCTTAGGCAGGACGTCCGGTCAGCCCCAGCATTTT.

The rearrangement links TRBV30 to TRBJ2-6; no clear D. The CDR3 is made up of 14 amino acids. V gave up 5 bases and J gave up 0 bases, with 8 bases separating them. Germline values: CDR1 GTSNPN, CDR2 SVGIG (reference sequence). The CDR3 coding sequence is TGTGCCTGGGACGCAAGCTCTGGGGCCAACGTCCTGACTTTC. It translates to CAWDASSGANVLTF.

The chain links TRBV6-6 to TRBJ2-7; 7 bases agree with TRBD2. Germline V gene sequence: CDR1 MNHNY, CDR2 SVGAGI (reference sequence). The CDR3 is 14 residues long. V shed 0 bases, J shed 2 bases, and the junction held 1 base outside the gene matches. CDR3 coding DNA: TGTGCCAGCAGTTACTCGGCGGGGGCCTACGAGCAGTACGTC. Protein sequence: CASSYSAGAYEQYV.

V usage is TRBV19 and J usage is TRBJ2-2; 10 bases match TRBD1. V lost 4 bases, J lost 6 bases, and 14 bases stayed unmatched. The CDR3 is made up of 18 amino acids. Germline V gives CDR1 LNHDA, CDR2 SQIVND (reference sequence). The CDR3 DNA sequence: TGTGCCAGTAGTAACTTCCGGGACAGGGGTACAACGGCCGGGGAGCTGTTTTTT. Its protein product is CASSNFRDRGTTAGELFF.

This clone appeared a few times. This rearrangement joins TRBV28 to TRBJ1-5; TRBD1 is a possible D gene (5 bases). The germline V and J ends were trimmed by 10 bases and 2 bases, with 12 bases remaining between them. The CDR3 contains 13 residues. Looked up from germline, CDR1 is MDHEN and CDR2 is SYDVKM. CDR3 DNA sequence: TGTGCCACCGGGGGACGCGGCAATCAGCCCCAGCATTTT. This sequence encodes CATGGRGNQPQHF. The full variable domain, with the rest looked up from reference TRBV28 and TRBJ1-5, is DVKVTQSSRYLVKRTGEKVFLECVQDMDHENMFWYRQDPGLGLRLIYFSYDVKMKEKGDIPEGYSVSREKKERFSLILESASTNQTSMYLCATGGRGNQPQHFGDGTRLSIL.